This T cell receptor (beta chain) was found in a study of blood T cells in healthy people across ages. Study-level results: It was not possible, with unsorted PBMCs, to conclusively compare naive and antigen-experienced cells. Diversity of TCR beta per million T cells declined in a roughly linear way with age. Both higher diversity and more naive CD4+ cells marked long-lived donors when set against aged donors.

For the second PCR, which ran for roughly 6 to 11 cycles, a sample-barcoded 5' primer and a J-beta primer mix were used. Each CDR3 protein gets one entry after TCRdb re-called the 5' RACE reads with MiXCR. This table has about 1.8 million distinct CDR3 sequences, 49% appearing once. The V end was cut by 6 bases, the J end by 9 bases, with 24 bases between. This CDR3 contains 17 residues. The V gene's germline CDR1 is MNHNS and CDR2 SASEGT. Comments on this clonotype: Its antigen is unidentified.

Isolating PBMCs gave at least 6.5 million of these cells per sample. The specimen was blood. The sequence was obtained from a woman aged 40 to 55 in good health. The chain couples TRBV6-1 to TRBJ1-6, with D unclear. The CDR3 DNA reads as TGTGCCAGCAGAGAGAGAATCCTACGGACCGTGGGTTCACCCCTCCACTTT. Its protein product is CASRERILRTVGSPLHF.